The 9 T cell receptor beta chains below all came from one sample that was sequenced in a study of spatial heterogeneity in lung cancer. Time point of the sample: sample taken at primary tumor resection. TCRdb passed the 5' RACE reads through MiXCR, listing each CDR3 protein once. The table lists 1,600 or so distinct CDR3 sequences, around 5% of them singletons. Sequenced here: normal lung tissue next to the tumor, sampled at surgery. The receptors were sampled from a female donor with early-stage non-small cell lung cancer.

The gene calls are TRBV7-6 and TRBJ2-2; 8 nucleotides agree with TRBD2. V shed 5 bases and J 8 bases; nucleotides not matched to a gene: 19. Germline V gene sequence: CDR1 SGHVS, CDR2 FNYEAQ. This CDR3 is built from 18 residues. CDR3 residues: CASSPNRVSGRYGGELFF. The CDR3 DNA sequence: TGTGCCAGCAGCCCTAATCGAGTGAGCGGGAGATATGGAGGGGAGCTGTTTTTT.

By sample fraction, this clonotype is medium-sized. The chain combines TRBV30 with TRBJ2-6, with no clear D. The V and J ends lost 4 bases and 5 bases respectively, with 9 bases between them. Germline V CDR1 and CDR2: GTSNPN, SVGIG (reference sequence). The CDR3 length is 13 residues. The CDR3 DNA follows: TGTGCCTGGACTGAACTCTGGGCCAACGTCCTGACTTTC. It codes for CAWTELWANVLTF.

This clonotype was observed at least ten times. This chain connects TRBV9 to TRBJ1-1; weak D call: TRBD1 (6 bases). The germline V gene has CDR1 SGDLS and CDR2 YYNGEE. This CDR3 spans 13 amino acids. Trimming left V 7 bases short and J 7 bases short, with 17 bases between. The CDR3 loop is CASRGSGVREAFF. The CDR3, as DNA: TGTGCCAGCCGGGGATCAGGGGTCCGTGAAGCTTTCTTT.

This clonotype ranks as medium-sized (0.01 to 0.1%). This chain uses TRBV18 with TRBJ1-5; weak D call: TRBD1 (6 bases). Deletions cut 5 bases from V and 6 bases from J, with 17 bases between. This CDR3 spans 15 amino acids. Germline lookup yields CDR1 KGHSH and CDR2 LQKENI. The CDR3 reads CASSSETGMGQPQHF. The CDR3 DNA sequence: TGTGCCAGCTCATCTGAAACAGGGATGGGTCAGCCCCAGCATTTT.

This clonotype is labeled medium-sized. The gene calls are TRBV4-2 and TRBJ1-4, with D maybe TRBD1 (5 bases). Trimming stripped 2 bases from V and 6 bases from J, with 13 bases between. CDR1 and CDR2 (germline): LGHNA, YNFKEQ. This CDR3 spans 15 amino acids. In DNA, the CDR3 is TGTGCCAGCAGCCAACGTACGGAGGGGTATGAAAAACTGTTTTTT. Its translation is CASSQRTEGYEKLFF.

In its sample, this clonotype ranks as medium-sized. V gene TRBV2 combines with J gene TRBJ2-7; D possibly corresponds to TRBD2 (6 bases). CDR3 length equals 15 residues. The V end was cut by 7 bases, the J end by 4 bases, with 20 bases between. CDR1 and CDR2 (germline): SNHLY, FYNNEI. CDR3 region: CASTAWRGGGYEQYF. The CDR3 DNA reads TGTGCCAGCACCGCATGGAGGGGAGGAGGGTACGAGCAGTACTTC.

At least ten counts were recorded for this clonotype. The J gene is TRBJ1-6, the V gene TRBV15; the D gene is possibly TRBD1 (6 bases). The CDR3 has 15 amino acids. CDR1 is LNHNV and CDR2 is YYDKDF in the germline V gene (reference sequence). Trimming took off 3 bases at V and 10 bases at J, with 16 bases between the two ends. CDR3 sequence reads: CATSRPGTLTSPLHF. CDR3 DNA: TGTGCCACCAGCAGGCCCGGGACATTGACATCACCCCTCCACTTT.

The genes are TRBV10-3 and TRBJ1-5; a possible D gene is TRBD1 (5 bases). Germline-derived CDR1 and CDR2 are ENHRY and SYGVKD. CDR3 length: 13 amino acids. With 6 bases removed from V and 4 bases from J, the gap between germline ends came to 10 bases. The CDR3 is CAISREGNQPQHF. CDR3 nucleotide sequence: TGTGCCATCAGCAGGGAAGGGAATCAGCCCCAGCATTTT.

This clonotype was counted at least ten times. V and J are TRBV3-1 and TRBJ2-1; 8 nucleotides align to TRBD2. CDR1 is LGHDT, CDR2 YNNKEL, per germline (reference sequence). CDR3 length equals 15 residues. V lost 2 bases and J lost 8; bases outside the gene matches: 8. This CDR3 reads CASSQPGLVQHEQFF. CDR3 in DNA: TGTGCCAGCAGCCAACCGGGACTAGTCCAGCATGAGCAGTTCTTC.